A selection of T cell receptor beta chains follows, all from one sample in a study of T-cell memory formation after mild COVID-19. Each CDR3 protein is one row after TCRdb ran MiXCR on the 5' RACE reads. The sample comprises more than 120,000 distinct CDR3 sequences, approximately 5.7% of which are singletons, and approximately 2.2% rests with the top ten. The sequencing sample was made of PBMCs or a T cell subset sorted from them (not recorded which). These TCRs come from an adult woman who had mild COVID-19 (a few samples of this study predate the infection). Cell type and time point are not known. Each CDR3 is given with its conserved first and last residue. A D gene is named only where the DNA matches it firmly. Some rows have no size entry. The others give once, few or many, or a class for an expanded clone.

TRBV18,TRBJ2-1,many,NA,CASSPRRGAESPYNEQFF,TGTGCCAGCTCACCACGAAGGGGGGCGGAGTCGCCCTACAATGAGCAGTTCTTC
TRBV5-6,TRBJ2-7,NA,NA,CASSRRGFREQYF,TGTGCCAGCAGCCGCCGGGGGTTTCGCGAGCAGTACTTC
TRBV5-1,TRBJ2-1,many,TRBD2,CASSESGTSGAQFF,TGCGCCAGCAGCGAATCCGGGACTAGCGGGGCGCAGTTCTTC
TRBV27,TRBJ1-6,once,TRBD1,CASRWTGFNSPLHF,TGTGCCAGCAGATGGACAGGGTTTAATTCACCCCTCCACTTT
TRBV5-1,TRBJ2-7,many,TRBD2,CASRGGRSSYEQYF,TGCGCCAGCCGGGGGGGTCGGAGCTCCTACGAGCAGTACTTC
TRBV12-3/TRBV12-4,TRBJ1-5,many,NA,CASSLGGGQPQHF,TGTGCCAGCAGTTTAGGCGGGGGCCAGCCCCAGCATTTT
TRBV5-1,TRBJ1-1,many,NA,CASSVGSNTEAFF,TGCGCCAGCAGCGTTGGGTCGAACACTGAAGCTTTCTTT
TRBV20-1,TRBJ2-5,few,TRBD1,CSAPDRGETQYF,TGCAGTGCTCCCGACAGGGGCGAGACCCAGTACTTC
TRBV27,TRBJ1-1,many,TRBD1,CASSFQGTGRTEAFF,TGTGCCAGCAGTTTTCAGGGGACAGGGCGCACTGAAGCTTTCTTT
TRBV18,TRBJ1-4,many,NA,CASSDQSLPDEKLFF,TGTGCCAGCTCCGACCAGTCACTGCCCGATGAAAAACTGTTTTTT
TRBV5-1,TRBJ2-2,many,TRBD1,CASSSRTGDTGELFF,TGCGCCAGCAGCTCCCGGACAGGGGACACCGGGGAGCTGTTTTTT
TRBV25-1,TRBJ2-7,many,NA,CASSATRLGYEQYF,TGTGCCAGCAGTGCGACCAGGCTTGGCTACGAGCAGTACTTC
TRBV5-4,TRBJ1-1,many,NA,CASSSRDKNTEAFF,TGTGCCAGCAGCTCTCGGGACAAGAACACTGAAGCTTTCTTT
TRBV2,TRBJ2-3,few,TRBD2,CASRPTSGHSTDTQYF,TGTGCCAGCAGACCAACTAGCGGGCATAGCACAGATACGCAGTATTTT
TRBV5-1,TRBJ2-7,many,NA,CASSVWAEREQYF,TGCGCCAGCAGCGTATGGGCCGAGCGGGAGCAGTACTTC
TRBV2,TRBJ2-2,few,TRBD1,CASSRDRDTGELFF,TGTGCCAGCAGCCGGGACAGGGACACCGGGGAGCTGTTTTTT
TRBV24-1,TRBJ1-3,NA,TRBD1,CATSDPQGASGNTIYF,TGTGCCACCAGTGATCCGCAGGGGGCCTCTGGAAACACCATATATTTT
TRBV7-9,TRBJ2-1,NA,NA,CASSIGGSIDEQFF,TGTGCCAGCAGCATAGGAGGGTCCATCGATGAGCAGTTCTTC
TRBV7-2,TRBJ2-2,few,NA,CASSLERAGPGELFF,TGTGCCAGCAGCTTAGAACGGGCAGGGCCCGGGGAGCTGTTTTTT
TRBV29-1,TRBJ2-1,few,NA,CSVDVGRTVYNEQFF,TGCAGCGTTGACGTCGGCCGGACGGTCTACAATGAGCAGTTCTTC
TRBV27,TRBJ1-5,few,NA,CASSSQAGTQPQHF,TGTGCCAGCAGTTCACAGGCCGGGACCCAGCCCCAGCATTTT
TRBV30,TRBJ1-1,few,NA,CAWSVGTSRPEAFF,TGTGCCTGGAGTGTGGGGACATCCCGTCCTGAAGCTTTCTTT
TRBV5-1,TRBJ2-1,many,TRBD2,CASSQLALSSYNEQFF,TGCGCCAGCAGCCAACTAGCGTTGAGCTCCTACAATGAGCAGTTCTTC
TRBV9,TRBJ1-1,many,NA,CASSVVPWGRATEAFF,TGTGCCAGCAGCGTAGTTCCCTGGGGGAGGGCGACTGAAGCTTTCTTT
TRBV20-1,TRBJ2-1,many,TRBD2,CSARDSRTSNEQFF,TGCAGTGCTAGAGATTCCCGGACTAGCAATGAGCAGTTCTTC
TRBV3-1,TRBJ2-3,many,NA,CASSQGLTDTQYF,TGTGCCAGCAGCCAAGGTCTAACAGATACGCAGTATTTT
TRBV20-1,TRBJ1-1,NA,TRBD1,CSAWGQLNTEAFF,TGCAGTGCATGGGGACAGCTGAACACTGAAGCTTTCTTT
TRBV5-1,TRBJ2-1,many,TRBD2,CASSPSTSGYNEQFF,TGCGCCAGCAGCCCATCGACTAGCGGGTACAATGAGCAGTTCTTC
TRBV10-3,TRBJ1-2,few,NA,CAINPTGPNYGYTF,TGTGCCATCAACCCTACAGGGCCCAACTATGGCTACACCTTC
TRBV7-2,TRBJ2-7,few,TRBD2,CASSPPGLADSYEQYF,TGTGCCAGCAGTCCTCCCGGACTAGCGGATTCCTACGAGCAGTACTTC
TRBV5-1,TRBJ2-1,many,NA,CASSPFGGQVNEQFF,TGCGCCAGCAGCCCCTTTGGGGGGCAGGTCAATGAGCAGTTCTTC
TRBV19,TRBJ2-1,NA,NA,CASSIGDSSYNEQFF,TGTGCCAGTAGTATAGGGGATAGCTCCTACAATGAGCAGTTCTTC
TRBV7-8,TRBJ1-1,many,TRBD1,CASSFSTGGLNTEAFF,TGTGCCAGCAGCTTTTCGACAGGGGGCCTGAACACTGAAGCTTTCTTT
TRBV7-2,TRBJ2-3,few,NA,CASSLAVDTQYF,TGTGCCAGCAGCTTAGCGGTGGATACGCAGTATTTT
TRBV5-1,TRBJ2-7,many,NA,CASSLAKVYEQYF,TGCGCCAGCAGCTTGGCCAAGGTCTACGAGCAGTACTTC
TRBV5-1,TRBJ2-7,many,NA,CASSSDPGSSYEQYF,TGCGCCAGCAGCTCTGACCCAGGGAGCTCCTACGAGCAGTACTTC
TRBV5-4,TRBJ2-3,few,TRBD1,CASSLGGAGGSDTQYF,TGTGCCAGCAGCTTGGGAGGAGCAGGGGGTTCGGATACGCAGTATTTT
TRBV3-1,TRBJ1-1,many,TRBD1,CASSQTAGQGEAFF,TGTGCCAGCAGCCAGACCGCAGGACAGGGAGAAGCTTTCTTT
TRBV6-1,TRBJ2-5,few,NA,CASGGLVPQYF,TGTGCCAGCGGAGGATTGGTGCCCCAGTACTTC
TRBV24-1,TRBJ2-2,NA,NA,CATSDPLTTGSGELFF,TGTGCCACCAGTGATCCACTCACGACTGGGTCCGGGGAGCTGTTTTTT
TRBV7-9,TRBJ2-7,many,TRBD2,CASSSLGLAGASYEQYF,TGTGCCAGCAGCTCTCTTGGACTAGCGGGGGCTTCCTACGAGCAGTACTTC
TRBV15,TRBJ1-4,many,NA,CATSGDIRKKLFF,TGTGCCACATCGGGGGATATCCGAAAAAAACTGTTTTTT
TRBV12-3/TRBV12-4,TRBJ2-1,NA,TRBD2,CASSPPGAGVENEQFF,TGTGCCAGCAGTCCCCCAGGAGCGGGAGTAGAAAATGAGCAGTTCTTC
TRBV5-5,TRBJ2-1,many,NA,CASSLVHNEQFF,TGTGCCAGCAGCTTGGTGCACAATGAGCAGTTCTTC